A single sample gave rise to the 8 T cell receptor beta chains below, sequenced in a study of blood T cells in healthy people across ages. Together with a sample-barcoded 5' primer, a J-beta primer mix was included in a second PCR lasting about 7 to 12 cycles. MiXCR, run by TCRdb on the 5' RACE reads, gives a single entry per CDR3 protein. This table holds about 1 million distinct CDR3 sequences, around 43% found once. The sequenced material came from blood. The receptors were sampled from a woman aged 60-75 years in good health.

This sequence joins TRBV6-1 and TRBJ2-7, with TRBD2 matching over 8 bases. Unmatched junction bases numbered 9, after V lost 6 bases and J lost 5 bases. The CDR3 extends over 14 amino acids. Germline loops: CDR1 MNHNS, CDR2 SASEGT. The DNA of the CDR3 is TGTGCCAGCAGGGGAGCGGGAGAAATAAACGAGCAGTACTTC. Protein product: CASRGAGEINEQYF.

There are many counts of this clonotype. The chain carries TRBV28 and TRBJ2-7; D is unclear. Deletions cut 6 bases from V and 1 base from J, with 10 bases between. The germline V gene has CDR1 MDHEN and CDR2 SYDVKM. This CDR3 region has 13 residues. The CDR3 nucleotides read TGTGCCAGCAGCTTCCTGGGATCCTACGAGCAGTACTTC. It specifies CASSFLGSYEQYF.

The chain links TRBV10-3 to TRBJ1-1, with TRBD1 identical over 12 bases. The ends lost 10 bases at V and 5 bases at J; junction bases unmatched: 8. The CDR3 spans 14 residues. Germline CDR1 ENHRY, CDR2 SYGVKD. CDR3 sequence (DNA): TGTGCCACCACCGGGACAGGGGGCCGAACTGAAGCTTTCTTT. Residues: CATTGTGGRTEAFF.

The V gene is TRBV5-1, the J gene TRBJ2-5; 8 nucleotides match TRBD1. CDR1 SGHRS and CDR2 YFSETQ come from the germline V gene. CDR3 length equals 16 residues. J gave up 2 bases and V 0 bases, and 6 bases lay outside the gene matches. In nucleotides, the CDR3 is TGCGCCAGCAGCTTGGCGGCAGGGGGCGGGCAAGAGACCCAGTACTTC. Protein: CASSLAAGGGQETQYF.

As regards this clonotype: This may be a read error: a much more frequent sequence differs by one nucleotide. V is TRBV20-1 and J is TRBJ1-2; 7 bases line up with TRBD1. The CDR3 is 14 residues long. CDR1 and CDR2 from the germline V gene are DFQATT and SNEGSKA (reference sequence). In nucleotides, the CDR3 is TGCAGTGCAAGCGTGTCCGAAGGGGGCTATGGCCACACCTTC. Translating it yields CSASVSEGGYGHTF.

This clonotype was detected a few times. The rearrangement joins TRBV12-5 to TRBJ2-7; no definite D call. CDR3 length equals 11 residues. Trimming took 4 bases from V and 4 from J, leaving 5 bases between them. Germline V gene sequence: CDR1 LGHNT, CDR2 FRNRAP. CDR3 coding DNA: TGTGCTAGTGGTTCTAATTACGAGCAGTACTTC. Amino acid sequence: CASGSNYEQYF.

The rearrangement uses TRBV28 and TRBJ1-2; possibly TRBD1 for D (5 bases). CDR3 length: 17 residues. Looked up from germline, CDR1 is MDHEN and CDR2 is SYDVKM. V lost 2 bases, J lost 1 base, and 17 bases lay in between. Here the CDR3 reads CASSLPNGGVGNYGYTF. DNA of the CDR3: TGTGCCAGCAGTTTACCGAACGGAGGGGTTGGTAACTATGGCTACACCTTC.

This rearrangement joins TRBV20-1 to TRBJ2-4; TRBD2 might be the D (6 bases). The end of the DNA is better explained by TRBJ2-7, so the J call may be wrong. This CDR3 comprises 15 residues. Germline CDR1 and CDR2: DFQATT and SNEGSKA (reference sequence). The CDR3, as DNA: TGCAGTGCTAGAGATCCAGGAGCGGGCCAATACGAGCAGTACTTC. Its protein product is CSARDPGAGQYEQYF.